The sequence of this TCR beta chain was determined in a study of cytomegalovirus exposure and HLA in healthy donors (dated by TCRdb to about 2017). Regarding the study in general: In an earlier analysis of under 750 of the donors, 250 to 350 Gb of sequence data and 100 million or so unique TCR beta sequences from roughly 180 million T cells were reported. An early release covering more than 500 HLA-typed donors comprised about 320 gigabases of sequencing data and some 79 million unique TCR sequences. The genetic ancestry cluster associated with self-reported Caucasian donors included over 80% of the roughly 400 genotyped donors. The study was designed to test whether signatures of past pathogen exposure could be identified by cataloging public T cell receptors. Using immunosequencing, the study profiled T cell repertoires from roughly 650 subjects and related those repertoires to cytomegalovirus serostatus. Besides the first cohort of some 670 subjects, a separate validation cohort made up of some 110 different subjects was used. High-throughput TCR immunosequencing, statistical association of individual TCRs with disease status, and machine learning were combined to predict cytomegalovirus infection status. To study patterns of TCR occurrence, a later analysis re-analyzed previously published TCR beta repertoires from hundreds of donors and added high-resolution HLA genotyping. In the later analysis, no new phenotypic data were used to find candidate immune exposures; instead, reliance was placed on TCR beta sequences and their occurrence across donors. To decide whether each TCR beta V gene segment behaved as functional or pseudogenic, an earlier analysis of nearly 600 of the donors relied on high-throughput TCR beta sequencing. Donor age, sex, ethnicity and CMV serostatus were collected together with the repertoire data. In a later genetic analysis, genome-wide SNP genotypes for about 55% of the roughly 700 donors were used, and that subset was treated as a discovery cohort. All discovery cohort repertoires had been generated using a single sequencing platform. Both class I and class II loci were covered by HLA typing, at four-digit resolution. The number of typed donors differed by locus: about 620-640 for A, B, C, DRB1 and DQB1; 500 to 550 for DQA1; 606 for DPA1; and 450 to 480 for DPB1. Several DR-DQ haplotypes were handled as single units for association and clustering because linkage in the cohort was strong. On average, roughly 200,000 unique TCR beta nucleotide sequences were sequenced per donor among 398 genotyped donors of the cohort, with approximately 18% of those sequences being non-productive. What the work shows at the level of the full study, not this receptor alone: In an earlier analysis of 587 of the donors, most TCR beta V segments appeared in productive rearrangements about 87% or about 30% of the time, broadly matching IMGT annotations. According to a later analysis, most CMV-associated TCR beta chains appeared to be HLA-restricted, and the HLA associations seemed to be driven largely by CMV exposure. At a false discovery rate of 0.05, a later analysis linked about 16,000 TCR beta sequences to specific HLA alleles. V-gene and J-gene trimming of TCR beta chains was associated with a missense DCLRE1C variant in a later genetic analysis, and the association was replicated in an independent cohort. Assigning TCR associations to individual alleles was difficult when HLA alleles, especially DR and DQ, strongly co-occurred. Because HLA typing was unavailable for some donors at each locus, only the typed subset was used in association tests. A group of highly shared sequence variants was considered likely to be a technical artifact of the sequencing pipeline. In a later analysis, several top co-occurrence clusters were reported to appear linked to parvovirus B19, influenza, CMV and Epstein-Barr virus. A later genetic analysis reported fewer N-insertions in productive TCRs among donors in an Asian-associated ancestry cluster than the approximately 670-donor mean. Sequencing depth was assumed to be roughly uniform across donors in the presence/absence analyses, though that assumption may not hold. Only TCR beta chains were sequenced in this cohort, and the absence of alpha or paired-chain data limited detectable features. Linkage disequilibrium might explain the correlated functional status among segregating V segments, but an unknown experimental factor could not be ruled out. A total of roughly 160 TCR beta chains were listed by the study as associated with cytomegalovirus. The only immune exposure information available for the cohort was CMV serostatus. In a later analysis, HLA-associated TCR beta chains were found to be more clonally expanded and to have lower generation probabilities than equally common non-associated chains. The classifier was reported to diagnose cytomegalovirus status with high specificity and sensitivity in both the original and validation cohorts. Some IMGT-functional V segments, including TRBV6-2 and TRBV6-3, could not be distinguished by the 87-base-pair reads and were therefore excluded. Three of the identified cytomegalovirus-associated TCR beta chains were confirmed in vitro to be specific for cytomegalovirus antigens. A further reported finding was that TCR beta sequences accurately predicted the HLA-A and HLA-B alleles for most subjects in the first cohort. Because counts were too low, seventeen rarely observed V segments, including chromosome 9 orphons, were excluded from the earlier analysis of 500 to 700 of the donors. Most TCR sequences were observed very rarely across donors, whereas some public TCRs were present in many individuals. According to a later analysis, TCR association rates differed among HLA loci, with DRB1 alleles showing the most associated TCRs and HLA-C alleles showing the fewest. It was suggested by the authors that the approach could potentially be generalized to other disease states and immunological phenotypes.

The library was generated by the immunoSEQ multiplex PCR assay. For the multiplex PCR, a mixture combining 60 forward primers for TCR Vbeta segments and 13 reverse primers for TCR Jbeta segments was used. Amplification of the CDR3 region of rearranged TCR beta genes was performed with a multiplex PCR assay on genomic DNA. The Illumina HiSeq System was used to sequence the amplified TCR beta libraries as 87-base-pair reads. Per the original workflow: Across the 670 or so repertoires, a later analysis counted around 80 million unique TCR beta chains, around 11 million of which were shared by at least two donors. To remove PCR and sequencing errors, raw reads were error-corrected and collapsed into unique sequences using a nearest-neighbor algorithm that merged closely related sequences. V, D and J gene segments were assigned by aligning CDR3 sequences to IMGT reference sequences. For a sequence to be retained, a match of at least six nucleotides to both a V gene segment and a J gene segment was required. Rearrangements were classified as productive when the CDR3 lacked stop codons and remained in frame with V and J, and all other rearrangements were classified as non-productive. CDR3 was defined by IMGT convention, running from the second conserved V-encoded cysteine to the conserved J-encoded phenylalanine. Sequences without an unambiguous match to a single V gene segment were excluded from the earlier analysis of 450 to 750 of the donors. In an earlier analysis of roughly 600 of the donors, a V segment was called functional when productive rearrangements were above 56.7%, and segregating when the standard deviation between donors exceeded 5%. To diagnose cytomegalovirus status from the catalog of TCR beta chain sequences, a statistical classification framework was built. V and J gene assignment, in a later analysis, came from comparing TCR nucleotide sequences with IMGT/GENE-DB human TR gene sequences. The TCRdist pipeline was used in a later analysis to assign CDR3 sequences and most-parsimonious VDJ recombination scenarios. A later analysis defined each TCR beta chain by its CDR3 amino acid sequence plus V-gene family, and excluded reads lacking a unique V-gene family. In a later analysis, around 600 highly shared, low-generation-probability nucleotide sequences were removed to address suspected cross-contamination and a sequencing artifact. In a later analysis, a clonal expansion index was calculated for each public chain from normalized within-repertoire ranks of inferred template counts. In a later analysis, generation probabilities were computed with a VDJ recombination model fitted to out-of-frame rearrangements, and the resulting probabilities were checked against IGoR. A later analysis scored TCR-TCR, TCR-HLA and TCR-CMV co-occurrence with hypergeometric tests, applying a repertoire-size bias correction to TCR pairs. A later analysis estimated false discovery rates by permuting HLA or CMV assignments 20 times. In a later analysis, co-occurring TCRs were grouped using DBSCAN, and TCRdist sequence similarity was added for clustering within HLA-allele-positive subsets. Co-occurrence clustering excluded repertoires with fewer than 30,000 or more than 120,000 public chains, plus five with anomalous nucleotide sharing. Sourced from immuneACCESS, this table was stored by TCRdb with only in-frame sequences that have V and J called. A share of the clones is absent; for the studies checked, an unresolved V gene accounts for under half, and the remainder has no known explanation. Clone size and the V and J calls come from that table; the DNA yielded D and trimming. Recorded for this sample are under 200,000 clones; roughly 80% of them occurred a single time. The top ten clones comprise 1.7% of the sample.

The CDR3 holds 14 amino acids from the cysteine to the phenylalanine. Only CDR3 DNA remains: 42 bases, in frame from the first base. A distance of 10 bases separates the germline ends of V and J, which lose 5 bases and 0 bases respectively. CDR1 SGHVS and CDR2 FQNEAQ were looked up in the germline V gene. A remark on this clone: Its antigen remains undetermined. Base qualities are not at hand, and no much larger clone is one base apart.

The cohort consisted of 666 healthy bone marrow donors. Cohort members were all nominally healthy when sampled, although unrecorded immune exposures were likely present. The donor was CMV seronegative and was included in the group of under 450 seronegative cohort members. Every donor gave a peripheral blood sample, and the peripheral blood mononuclear cells from that sample were used for TCR beta sequencing. Genomic DNA extraction from the blood cell samples was performed with the Qiagen DNeasy Blood Extraction Kit. Source material: PBMCs. The chain was built from TRBV7-8 and TRBJ1-1, with a weak D call of TRBD1 (5 bases match). The TCR comes from a woman aged 18-35 years in good health and CMV-seronegative. In nucleotide form, the sequence is TGTGCCAGCAGCCCCCAGACAGTGAACACTGAAGCTTTCTTT. Its translation reads: CASSPQTVNTEAFF.